This T cell receptor (beta chain) appears in the sequencing data of a study of radiotherapy plus CTLA-4 blockade in lung cancer. General study points: Clones of tumor-derived TCRs expanded in blood after radiotherapy plus ipilimumab.

The CDR3 totals 16 residues. CDR1 and CDR2 from the germline V gene are SGHNT and YENEEA. With 1 base removed from V and 0 bases from J, the gap between germline ends came to 12 bases. The method was immunoSEQ multiplex PCR; TCRdb's version includes in-frame clones alone and lacks a portion of them. The table records 95,000 to 150,000 clones, about 90% of them present only once. Comment on this clone: Its antigen is undetermined.

Specimen: peripheral blood, collected from a patient treated with radiotherapy plus ipilimumab. The receptor comes from a human donor with non-small cell lung cancer that progressed on radiotherapy plus ipilimumab. The rearrangement uses TRBV11-3 and TRBJ1-2; possible D gene TRBD1, 6 bases. Written as DNA, the CDR3 is TGTGCCAGCAGCTTAGGGCAGGGGCGTTCTAACTATGGCTACACCTTC. It translates to CASSLGQGRSNYGYTF.